This TCR beta chain was documented in a study of CD8 T cells in ankylosing spondylitis. Broader study findings: From matched ankylosing spondylitis synovial fluid, disease-linked clones were reportedly recovered at significantly enriched levels.

This clonotype appeared many times. The antigen remains unidentified. MiXCR, applied by TCRdb to the 5' RACE reads, yields one record per CDR3 protein. The sample comprises under 300,000 distinct CDR3 sequences, about 10% of which are singletons, and 6% to 7.5% rests with the top ten. The source material was blood, either unsorted or a sorted T cell fraction (not recorded which). The clonotype originates from a male donor with ankylosing spondylitis or in good health (not recorded which).

CDR3 loop: CASSLSGSSYNEQFF. In nucleotides, the CDR3 is TGTGCCAGCAGCCTTAGCGGGAGCTCCTACAATGAGCAGTTCTTC. The chain joins TRBV7-9 to TRBJ2-1, with 9 positions matching TRBD2. Germline V CDR1 and CDR2: SEHNR, FQNEAQ (reference sequence). CDR3 length equals 15 residues. V lost 5 bases, J lost 0 bases, and 2 bases stayed unmatched.